These 5 T cell receptor beta chains share one sample of origin, sequenced in a study of cytomegalovirus exposure and HLA in healthy donors. With 60 Vbeta and 13 Jbeta primers, the PCR was carried out. The assay was immunoSEQ multiplex PCR, and TCRdb's table has in-frame clones only and misses some. The sample shows about 160,000 clones, about four fifths of them seen only once. The source material was PBMCs. Source of these receptors: a girl aged 10 to 17 in good health and CMV-seropositive.

V is TRBV7-8 and J is TRBJ2-7, with 8 bases aligning to TRBD1. Germline CDR1 reads SGHVS; CDR2 reads FQNEAQ. This CDR3 region has 14 residues. Trimming removed 4 bases from V and 2 bases from J; junction bases left unmatched: 4. CDR3 residues: CASSSTGATYEQYF. The DNA for the CDR3 is TGTGCCAGCAGCTCGACAGGGGCGACCTACGAGCAGTACTTC.

This clone occurred a few times. The V gene is TRBV2, the J gene TRBJ1-2; 7 positions agree with TRBD1. V trimming: 7 bases; J trimming: 4 bases; junction bases outside the gene matches: 12. The CDR3 sequence is 15 residues long. Per the germline V gene, CDR1 is SNHLY and CDR2 is FYNNEI. CDR3 in amino acids: CASTYVQGNIYGYTF. The CDR3 bases are TGTGCCAGCACGTATGTACAGGGGAATATCTATGGCTACACCTTC.

The V call is TRBV19, the J call TRBJ2-5, with 11 bases fitting TRBD1. The CDR3 has 14 amino acids. Germline V gene data show CDR1 as LNHDA and CDR2 as SQIVND (reference sequence). Germline trimming cut 5 bases from V and 6 bases from J; bases unmatched to any gene: 5. The CDR3 reads CASSPGTGGQTQYF. In nucleotides, the CDR3 is TGTGCCAGTAGTCCTGGGACAGGGGGTCAGACCCAGTACTTC.

The V call is TRBV28, the J call TRBJ2-1; 11 bases map to TRBD1. V lost 3 bases to trimming and J lost 2 bases; unmatched junction nucleotides: 6. The germline gives CDR1 MDHEN, CDR2 SYDVKM. The length of the CDR3 is 17 residues. The CDR3 DNA is TGTGCCAGCAGTTTGACGGGGACAGGGGGAACCTACAATGAGCAGTTCTTC. Amino acid sequence: CASSLTGTGGTYNEQFF.

The rearrangement uses TRBV11-2 and TRBJ2-2; D perhaps matches TRBD1 (5 bases). CDR1 SGHAT and CDR2 FQNNGV come from the germline V gene. V was pared by 5 bases and J by 0 bases, with 7 bases between. The CDR3 extends over 14 amino acids. The CDR3 loop is CASSKTANTGELFF. The CDR3 coding sequence is TGTGCCAGCAGCAAGACAGCGAACACCGGGGAGCTGTTTTTT.